One sample yielded the 14 T cell receptor beta chains listed below, sequenced in a study of CXCR3-negative and CXCR3-positive naive CD8 T cells. Via 5' RACE with UMI labels, TRB cDNA libraries were prepared. Using the 5' RACE reads, TCRdb records one entry per CDR3 protein without DNA. The repertoire table contains some 130,000 distinct CDR3 sequences. Sequenced input: naive CXCR3- CD8+ T cells from blood. Subset meaning: CD45RO-CCR7+CD27+CD95- naive CD8+ T cells lacking CXCR3 (TNR3-). The source is a human donor in good health. Some clones in this sample may be carry-over from other donors' samples.

The gene calls are TRBV27 and TRBJ2-2. Germline V CDR1 and CDR2: MNHEY, SMNVEV (reference sequence). This CDR3 is 13 amino acids long. The CDR3 region is CASSLMNTGELFF.

The CDR3 is CSVNGVSYNEQFF. V and J are TRBV29-1 and TRBJ2-1. CDR1 SQVTM and CDR2 ANQGSEA come from the germline V gene. The CDR3 is 13 residues long.

This chain joins TRBV4-1 and TRBJ2-7; checking the TCRdb D call of TRBD2 is not possible without DNA. Per the germline V gene, CDR1 is MGHRA and CDR2 is YSYEKL. The CDR3 has 14 amino acids. CDR3 in amino acids: CASSQTTQGHEQYF.

The rearrangement joins TRBV18 to TRBJ1-4. Germline CDR1 and CDR2: KGHSH and LQKENI. The CDR3 is made up of 17 amino acids. This CDR3 is CASSPRSPHATNEKLFF.

The V gene is TRBV29-1, the J gene TRBJ2-3; TCRdb's D call, TRBD1, is unchecked because there is no DNA. Per the germline V gene, CDR1 is SQVTM and CDR2 is ANQGSEA. This CDR3 region has 13 residues. CDR3 residues: CSVTGTFTDTQYF.

The rearrangement links TRBV7-9 to TRBJ2-3; TCRdb selects TRBD2, and the lack of DNA leaves this call unchecked. The CDR3 is 20 residues long. Looked up from germline, CDR1 is SEHNR and CDR2 is FQNEAQ (reference sequence). The CDR3 is CASSLLALASGDSSTDTQYF.

The chain is built from TRBV13 and TRBJ2-1; without DNA, the TCRdb call of TRBD2 cannot be checked. The length of the CDR3 is 14 residues. Germline loops: CDR1 PRHDT, CDR2 FYEKMQ (reference sequence). The CDR3 is CASSSGLAGNEQFF.

The rearrangement links TRBV14 to TRBJ2-1; TCRdb gives TRBD1 as the D gene, but with no DNA this cannot be confirmed. Germline values: CDR1 SGHDN, CDR2 FVKESK. The CDR3 length is 15 residues. CDR3 region: CASSPLSGVYNEQFF. The complete variable domain, with remaining parts taken from reference TRBV14 and TRBJ2-1, reads EAGVTQFPSHSVIEKGQTVTLRCDPISGHDNLYWYRRVMGKEIKFLLHFVKESKQDESGMPNNRFLAERTGGTYSTLKVQPAELEDSGVYFCASSPLSGVYNEQFFGPGTRLTVL.

The chain joins TRBV20-1 to TRBJ2-1; without DNA, the TCRdb call of TRBD2 cannot be checked. This CDR3 spans 14 amino acids. Germline loops: CDR1 DFQATT, CDR2 SNEGSKA (reference sequence). The CDR3 sequence: CSARLAGGSNEQFF.

The V gene is TRBV4-3, the J gene TRBJ1-6. There are 13 residues in the CDR3. CDR1 and CDR2 (germline): LGHNA, YSLEER. CDR3 loop: CASSQERDSPLHF.

This rearrangement joins TRBV5-1 to TRBJ2-3. Germline CDR1 and CDR2: SGHRS and YFSETQ. The length of the CDR3 is 13 residues. This CDR3 is CASSPTRTDTQYF.

The rearrangement uses TRBV4-1 and TRBJ2-5; TCRdb proposes TRBD2, but this gene call is untestable without DNA. Germline values: CDR1 MGHRA, CDR2 YSYEKL. The CDR3 has 19 amino acids. CDR3 protein: CASSQDVSRGGRGAETQYF.

V gene TRBV6-5 combines with J gene TRBJ2-3; TCRdb selects TRBD1, and the lack of DNA leaves this call unchecked. The CDR3 sequence is 13 residues long. The germline V gene encodes CDR1 MNHEY and CDR2 SVGAGI. The chain's CDR3 is CASSPGYTDTQYF.

The gene calls are TRBV7-8 and TRBJ1-5; the D gene TCRdb calls, TRBD1, cannot be checked with no DNA. The V gene's germline CDR1 is SGHVS and CDR2 FQNEAQ. This CDR3 is built from 16 residues. This CDR3 reads CASSPGTGRDNQPQHF.